One sample yielded the 2 T cell receptor beta chains listed below, sequenced in a study of cytomegalovirus exposure and HLA in healthy donors. The PCR ran on 60 Vbeta and 13 Jbeta primers. Profiled with immunoSEQ multiplex PCR; TCRdb holds only in-frame clones, not every one. The data hold more than 90,000 clones, with more than 75% observed a single time. Sequenced sample: PBMCs. The origin of the receptors is a human donor in good health.

The gene calls are TRBV28 and TRBJ2-1; 9 bases are a match to TRBD1. Losses at the gene ends were 8 bases for V and 6 bases for J; bases not matched to a gene: 23. CDR1 MDHEN and CDR2 SYDVKM come from the germline V gene. The CDR3 sequence is 19 residues long. The CDR3 nucleotides are TGTGCCAGCTACTCTCGTGGCCGAGGGACAGGGAGGTCAGTCAATGAGCAGTTCTTC. Protein: CASYSRGRGTGRSVNEQFF.

The CDR3 reads CAIGRQGAGELFF. The CDR3 nucleotides are TGTGCCATCGGACGACAGGGTGCCGGGGAGCTGTTTTTT. This sequence joins TRBV10-3 and TRBJ2-2, with TRBD1 matching 7 bases. Per germline, CDR1 ENHRY and CDR2 SYGVKD. J lost 6 bases, V lost 8 bases, and 6 bases had no gene match. The CDR3 extends over 13 amino acids.